The 5 T cell receptor beta chains in this list originate from one sample, sequenced in a study of cytomegalovirus exposure and HLA in healthy donors (dated by TCRdb to about 2017). Library creation used the immunoSEQ multiplex PCR assay. The multiplex PCR relied on a mix of 60 forward primers for TCR Vbeta segments and 13 reverse primers for TCR Jbeta segments. This is the immuneACCESS table as TCRdb keeps it, with only in-frame sequences that have V and J called. A part of the clones is gone; compared with another copy, unresolved V genes explain less than half, and the rest is unexplained. Counted in this sample were 140,000 or so clones; around 90% of them appeared once. The biggest ten clones account for around 0.51% of the sample. Material: PBMCs. These receptors were obtained from a woman aged 40 to 50 in good health and CMV-seronegative.

The chain couples TRBV6-6 to TRBJ2-5; 7 nucleotides align to TRBD2. V lost 7 bases and J lost 7; bases outside the gene matches: 9. Germline V gives CDR1 MNHNY, CDR2 SVGAGI (reference sequence). CDR3 length equals 13 residues. Here the CDR3 DNA reads TGTGCCAGCACCCTGGGGGGGATAGCGACCCAGTACTTC. Its protein is CASTLGGIATQYF.

This rearrangement joins TRBV5-1 to TRBJ2-7; 7 bases are a match to TRBD2. Germline lookup yields CDR1 SGHRS and CDR2 YFSETQ. The length of the CDR3 is 14 residues. V was clipped by 1 base and J by 3 bases; unmatched bases: 4. CDR3 sequence reads: CASSLITSDYEQYF. In DNA, the CDR3 is TGCGCCAGCAGCTTGATAACTAGCGACTACGAGCAGTACTTC.

The J gene is TRBJ1-1, the V gene TRBV4-1, with D hard to call. This CDR3 region has 13 residues. V was pared by 4 bases and J by 1 base, with 7 bases between. The germline V gene has CDR1 MGHRA and CDR2 YSYEKL. This chain's CDR3 is CASSPTGNTEAFF. CDR3 nucleotides: TGCGCCAGCAGCCCTACCGGGAACACTGAAGCTTTCTTT.

The rearrangement links TRBV11-3 to TRBJ2-5; 7 bases match TRBD2. The ends lost 6 bases at V and 7 bases at J; junction bases unmatched: 8. In germline, CDR1 is SGHNT, CDR2 YENEEA. The CDR3 runs to 13 residues. CDR3 loop: CASSYSGVGTQYF. As DNA, the CDR3 is TGTGCCAGCAGTTACAGCGGGGTAGGGACCCAGTACTTC.

The gene calls are TRBV6-1 and TRBJ2-1, with 11 bases lining up with TRBD2. Germline lookup yields CDR1 MNHNS and CDR2 SASEGT. The CDR3 runs to 14 residues. The V and J ends lost 6 bases and 8 bases, in that order; junction bases with no gene match: 6. CDR3 loop: CASRKLAGEDEQFF. CDR3 sequence (DNA): TGTGCCAGCAGGAAACTAGCGGGAGAAGATGAGCAGTTCTTC.